What follows is one TCR beta chain and its context. The sample is drawn from a study of blood T cell repertoires in COVID-19. Background on the study: Whether acute or convalescent, the COVID-19 samples came from the United States, Italy and Spain. PBMCs, B-cell-depleted T cells, or T cells provided the cDNA or gDNA that made up the material.

The CDR3 contains 14 residues. Trimming shortened V by 5 bases and J by 1 base, and 8 bases separated the two germline ends. In germline, CDR1 is SNHLY, CDR2 FYNNEI. In the authors' methods: Amplification from reference gene primers served as the basis for estimated nucleated cell counts. Using immunoSEQ multiplex PCR, the repertoire was profiled, and TCRdb retains in-frame clones only, with some absent. V, J and clone size are taken as reported in that table, and D and trimming were inferred from the DNA itself. The sample yields tens of thousands of clones, approximately 86% seen once. The chain has TRBV2 and TRBJ2-2, with D maybe TRBD2 (6 bases). The origin of this receptor is a man aged 65-85 years with acute or convalescent COVID-19. The sequencing input was peripheral blood. CDR3 nucleotides: TGTGCCAGCAGTCCGCGGGAGAACACCGGGGAGCTGTTTTTT. Residues: CASSPRENTGELFF.